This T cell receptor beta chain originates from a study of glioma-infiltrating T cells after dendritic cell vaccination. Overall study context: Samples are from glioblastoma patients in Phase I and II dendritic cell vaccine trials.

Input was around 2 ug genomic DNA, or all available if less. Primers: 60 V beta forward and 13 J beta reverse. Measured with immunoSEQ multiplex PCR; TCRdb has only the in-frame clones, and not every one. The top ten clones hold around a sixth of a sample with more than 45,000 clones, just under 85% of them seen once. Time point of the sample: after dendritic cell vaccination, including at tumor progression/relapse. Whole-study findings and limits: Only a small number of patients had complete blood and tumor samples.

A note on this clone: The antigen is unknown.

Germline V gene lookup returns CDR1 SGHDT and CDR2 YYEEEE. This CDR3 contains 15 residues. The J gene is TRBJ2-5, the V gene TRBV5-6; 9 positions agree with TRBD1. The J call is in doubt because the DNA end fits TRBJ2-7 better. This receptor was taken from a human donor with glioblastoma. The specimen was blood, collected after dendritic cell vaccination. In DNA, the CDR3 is TGTGCCAGCAGCTTGGTGACAGGGGGGGCCTACGAGCAGTACTTC. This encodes CASSLVTGGAYEQYF.